Each of the 11 T cell receptor beta chains below was sequenced from the same sample in a study of control samples from healthy donors and cancer patients. Data came from immunoSEQ multiplex PCR; TCRdb stores just in-frame clones and leaves some out. The sample consists of about 180,000 clones, around 90% of them appearing once. The sequenced sample was blood. These receptors were obtained from a woman aged 45-59 years in good health.

This sequence joins TRBV29-1 and TRBJ2-7, with TRBD2 as a possible D gene (5 bases). This CDR3 contains 12 residues. Germline-derived CDR1 and CDR2 are SQVTM and ANQGSEA. Trimming pared 3 bases from V and 3 bases from J, leaving 9 bases between. Written as DNA, the CDR3 is TGCAGCGTTGAGCTCCGGGGCTACGAGCAGTACTTC. Encoded protein: CSVELRGYEQYF.

Only one count was recorded for this clone. V and J are TRBV11-2 and TRBJ2-7; perhaps D is TRBD1 or TRBD2 (5 bases each). V was cut by 1 base and J by 2 bases, with 9 bases left in between. There are 14 residues in the CDR3. Germline CDR1 reads SGHAT; CDR2 reads FQNNGV. The CDR3 coding sequence is TGTGCCAGCAGCTTAGTAATGGGGGCCTACGAGCAGTACTTC. Protein product: CASSLVMGAYEQYF.

J is TRBJ1-5 and V is TRBV6-2 or TRBV6-3, with 8 bases lining up with TRBD1. Germline values: CDR1 MNHEY, CDR2 SVGEGT. Unmatched junction bases numbered 3, after V lost 1 base and J lost 4 bases. CDR3 length equals 15 residues. CDR3 DNA sequence: TGTGCCAGCAGTTACTACGGGACAGGTAATCAGCCCCAGCATTTT. Translating gives CASSYYGTGNQPQHF.

V is TRBV3-1 (or the pseudogene TRBV3-2) and J is TRBJ2-3; no reliable D call. The germline gives CDR1 LGHDT, CDR2 YNNKEL (reference sequence). The CDR3 is 13 residues long. V lost 3 bases to trimming and J lost 2 bases, with 6 bases between them. CDR3 sequence reads: CASSHGHTDTQYF. Here the CDR3 DNA reads TGTGCCAGCAGCCACGGCCACACAGATACGCAGTATTTT.

This clone was detected once. The rearrangement links TRBV6-5 to TRBJ1-2; TRBD1 aligns across 8 bases. The CDR3 has 13 amino acids. J was trimmed by 8 bases and V by 5 bases; bases with no gene match: 7. Germline CDR1 reads MNHEY; CDR2 reads SVGAGI. CDR3 sequence reads: CASSRTGFEGYTF. CDR3 in DNA: TGTGCCAGCAGTCGGACAGGGTTTGAAGGCTACACCTTC.

The V call is TRBV27, the J call TRBJ2-3; D remains unclear. The CDR3 sequence is 13 residues long. The germline V gene has CDR1 MNHEY and CDR2 SMNVEV (reference sequence). V was pared by 6 bases and J by 0 bases, with 7 bases between. The chain's CDR3 is CASRRISTDTQYF. In DNA, the CDR3 is TGTGCCAGCAGGAGGATCAGCACAGATACGCAGTATTTT.

V usage is TRBV9 and J usage is TRBJ1-2; possibly TRBD1 for D (5 bases). V was trimmed by 3 bases and J by 4 bases, leaving 22 bases between them. Germline V gene lookup returns CDR1 SGDLS and CDR2 YYNGEE. The CDR3 contains 17 residues. CDR3 in amino acids: CASSGIVSQGSGYGYTF. In DNA form, the CDR3 reads TGTGCCAGCAGCGGGATCGTTTCCCAGGGAAGCGGCTATGGCTACACCTTC.

This rearrangement joins TRBV7-2 to TRBJ2-2; possible D gene TRBD1, 6 bases. In germline, CDR1 is SGHTA, CDR2 FQGNSA. The CDR3 sequence is 14 residues long. Trimming shortened V by 5 bases and J by 6 bases, and 13 bases separated the two germline ends. The CDR3 loop is CASSGRQVPGELFF. CDR3 DNA sequence: TGTGCCAGCAGCGGGAGACAGGTTCCCGGGGAGCTGTTTTTT.

J is TRBJ2-7 and V is TRBV7-2, with 13 bases matching TRBD2. Germline V gene sequence: CDR1 SGHTA, CDR2 FQGNSA. With V trimmed by 5 bases and J by 4 bases, 8 bases remained unmatched. The CDR3 consists of 16 residues. The CDR3 loop reads CASSAGGLAGVYEQYF. The CDR3 DNA follows: TGTGCCAGCAGCGCAGGAGGACTAGCGGGAGTATACGAGCAGTACTTC.

The rearrangement uses TRBV7-2 and TRBJ2-5, with TRBD2 matching 14 bases. The V gene's germline CDR1 is SGHTA and CDR2 FQGNSA. Trimming removed 4 bases from V and 5 bases from J; junction bases left unmatched: 3. The CDR3 runs to 15 residues. The CDR3 DNA reads TGTGCCAGCAGCTGGACTAGCGGGGGGCAGGAGACCCAGTACTTC. Translating gives CASSWTSGGQETQYF.

The CDR3 protein is CASSQDPTGPVGDTQYF. The CDR3 DNA follows: TGCGCCAGCAGCCAAGACCCGACCGGGCCGGTAGGGGATACGCAGTATTTT. The V gene is TRBV4-3, the J gene TRBJ2-3; D call uncertain. Trimming cost V 0 bases and J 6 bases, with 19 bases left between them. The CDR3 has 17 residues. CDR1 is LGHNA and CDR2 is YSLEER in the germline V gene.